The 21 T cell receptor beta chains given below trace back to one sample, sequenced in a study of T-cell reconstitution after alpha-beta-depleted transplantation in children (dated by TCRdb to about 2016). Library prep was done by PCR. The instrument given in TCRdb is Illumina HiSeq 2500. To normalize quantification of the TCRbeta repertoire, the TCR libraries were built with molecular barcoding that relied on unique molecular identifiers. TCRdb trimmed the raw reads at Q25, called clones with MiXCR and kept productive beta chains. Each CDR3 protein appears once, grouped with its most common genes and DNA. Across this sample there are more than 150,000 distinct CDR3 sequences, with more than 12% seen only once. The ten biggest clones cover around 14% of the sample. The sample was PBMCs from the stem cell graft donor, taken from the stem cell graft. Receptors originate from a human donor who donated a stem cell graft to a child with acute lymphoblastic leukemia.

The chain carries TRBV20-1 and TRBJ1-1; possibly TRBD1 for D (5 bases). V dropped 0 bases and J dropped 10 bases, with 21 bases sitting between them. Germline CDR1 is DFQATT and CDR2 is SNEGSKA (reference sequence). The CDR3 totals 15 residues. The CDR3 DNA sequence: TGCAGTGCTAGAGATCTTATCCGCGACGGGGGGGGAGCTTTCTTT. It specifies CSARDLIRDGGGAFF.

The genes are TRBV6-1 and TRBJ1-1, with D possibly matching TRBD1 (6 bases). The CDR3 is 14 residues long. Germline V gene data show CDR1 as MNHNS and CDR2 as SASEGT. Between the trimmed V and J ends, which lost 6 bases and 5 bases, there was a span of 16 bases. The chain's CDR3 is CASSSRGRGTEAFF. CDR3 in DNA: TGTGCCAGCAGCTCCAGGGGAAGGGGGACTGAAGCTTTCTTT.

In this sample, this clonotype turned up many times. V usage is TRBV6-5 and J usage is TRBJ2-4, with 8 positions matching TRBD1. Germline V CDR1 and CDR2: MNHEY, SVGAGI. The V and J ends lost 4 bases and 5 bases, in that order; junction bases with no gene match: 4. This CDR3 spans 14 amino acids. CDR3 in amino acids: CASSFPGQENIQYF. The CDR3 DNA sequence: TGTGCCAGCAGTTTTCCGGGACAGGAAAACATTCAGTACTTC.

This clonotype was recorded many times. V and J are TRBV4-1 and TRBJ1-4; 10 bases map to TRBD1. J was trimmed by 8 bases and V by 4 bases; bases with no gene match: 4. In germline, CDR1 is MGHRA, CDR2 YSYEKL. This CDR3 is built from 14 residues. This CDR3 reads CASSRGTGDEKLFF. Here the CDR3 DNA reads TGCGCCAGCAGCCGAGGGACAGGGGACGAAAAACTGTTTTTT.

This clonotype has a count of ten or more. In nucleotides, the CDR3 is TGCGCCAGCAGCCCCGACAGCACGAACACCGGGGAGCTGTTTTTT. Protein product: CASSPDSTNTGELFF. The chain links TRBV5-1 to TRBJ2-2; D perhaps matches TRBD1 (5 bases). CDR1 SGHRS and CDR2 YFSETQ come from the germline V gene. Trimming cost V 4 bases and J 0 bases, with 10 bases left between them. This CDR3 region has 15 residues.

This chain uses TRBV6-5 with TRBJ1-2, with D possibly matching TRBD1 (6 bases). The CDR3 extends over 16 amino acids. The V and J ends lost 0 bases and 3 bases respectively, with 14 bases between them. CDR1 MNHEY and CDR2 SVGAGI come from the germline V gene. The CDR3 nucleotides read TGTGCCAGCAGTTACTCGAAGGCGGACAGAGACTATGGCTACACCTTC. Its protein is CASSYSKADRDYGYTF.

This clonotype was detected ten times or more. CDR3 in amino acids: CAIGPSPLWDTEAFF. CDR3 nucleotide sequence: TGTGCCATCGGGCCGTCGCCTCTATGGGACACTGAAGCTTTCTTT. The chain is built from TRBV10-3 and TRBJ1-1, with D uncertain. The CDR3 runs 15 residues. CDR1 is ENHRY and CDR2 is SYGVKD in the germline V gene. V lost 8 bases and J 3 bases, leaving 19 bases between the germline ends.

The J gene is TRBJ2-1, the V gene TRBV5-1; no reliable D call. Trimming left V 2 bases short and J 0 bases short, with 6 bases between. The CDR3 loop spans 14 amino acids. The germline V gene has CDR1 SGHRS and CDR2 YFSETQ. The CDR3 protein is CASSLSNSYNEQFF. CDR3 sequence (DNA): TGCGCCAGCAGCTTATCAAACTCCTACAATGAGCAGTTCTTC.

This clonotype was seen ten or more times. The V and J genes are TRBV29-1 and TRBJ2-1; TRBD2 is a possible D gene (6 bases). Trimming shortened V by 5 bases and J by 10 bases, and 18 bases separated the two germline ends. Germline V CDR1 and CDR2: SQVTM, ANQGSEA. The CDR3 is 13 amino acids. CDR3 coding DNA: TGCAGCGTTCTTGGACGTCGGGCGGGGGAGCAGTTCTTC. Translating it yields CSVLGRRAGEQFF.

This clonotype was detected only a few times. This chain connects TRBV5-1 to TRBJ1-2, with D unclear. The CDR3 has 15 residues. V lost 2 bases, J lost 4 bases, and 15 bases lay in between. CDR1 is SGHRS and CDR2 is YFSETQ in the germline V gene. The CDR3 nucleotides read TGCGCCAGCAGCTTAAGAGTACCCCGGGCCTATGGCTACACCTTC. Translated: CASSLRVPRAYGYTF.

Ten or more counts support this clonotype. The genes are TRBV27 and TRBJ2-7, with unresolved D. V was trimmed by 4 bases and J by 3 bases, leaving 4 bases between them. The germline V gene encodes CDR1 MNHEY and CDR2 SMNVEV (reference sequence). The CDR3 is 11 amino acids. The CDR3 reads CASSYGYEQYF. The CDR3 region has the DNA TGTGCCAGCAGTTATGGCTACGAGCAGTACTTC.

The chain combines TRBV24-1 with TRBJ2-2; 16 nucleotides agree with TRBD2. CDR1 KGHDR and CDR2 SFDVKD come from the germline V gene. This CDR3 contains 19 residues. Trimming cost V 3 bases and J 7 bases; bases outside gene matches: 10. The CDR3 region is CATSDTGLAGGPLIGELFF. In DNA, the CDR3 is TGTGCCACCAGTGATACGGGACTAGCGGGAGGGCCCTTGATCGGGGAGCTGTTTTTT.

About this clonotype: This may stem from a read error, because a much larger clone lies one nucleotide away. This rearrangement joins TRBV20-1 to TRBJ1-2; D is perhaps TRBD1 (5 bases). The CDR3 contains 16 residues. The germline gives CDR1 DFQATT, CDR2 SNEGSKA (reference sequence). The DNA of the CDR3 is TGCAGTGCTAGAGTTTCCGGGACCGGTGAAAACTTTGGCTACACCTTC. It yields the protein CSARVSGTGENFGYTF.

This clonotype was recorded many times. The CDR3 here is CASSYTAGNYGYTF. The CDR3 bases are TGTGCCAGCAGTTACACCGCGGGAAACTATGGCTACACCTTC. This chain links TRBV12-3 or TRBV12-4 with TRBJ1-2; D is undetermined. This CDR3 is 14 amino acids long. Trimming pared 4 bases from V and 2 bases from J, leaving 11 bases between.

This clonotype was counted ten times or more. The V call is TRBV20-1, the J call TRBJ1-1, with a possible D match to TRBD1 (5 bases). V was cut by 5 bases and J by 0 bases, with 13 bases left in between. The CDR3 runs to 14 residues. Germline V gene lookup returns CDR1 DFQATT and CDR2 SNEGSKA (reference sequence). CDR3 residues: CSAFPGGVNTEAFF. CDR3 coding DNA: TGCAGTGCTTTTCCGGGGGGAGTGAACACTGAAGCTTTCTTT.

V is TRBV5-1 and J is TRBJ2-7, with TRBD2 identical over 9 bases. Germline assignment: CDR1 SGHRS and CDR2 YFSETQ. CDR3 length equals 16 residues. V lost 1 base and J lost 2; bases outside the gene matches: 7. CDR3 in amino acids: CASSLIGASGTYEQYF. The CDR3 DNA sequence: TGCGCCAGCAGCTTGATCGGCGCTAGCGGGACCTACGAGCAGTACTTC.

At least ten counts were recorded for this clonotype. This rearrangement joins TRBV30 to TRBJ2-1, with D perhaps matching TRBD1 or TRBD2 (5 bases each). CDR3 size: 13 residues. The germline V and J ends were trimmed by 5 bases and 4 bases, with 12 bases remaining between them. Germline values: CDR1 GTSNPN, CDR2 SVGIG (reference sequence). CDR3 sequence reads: CAWAGTSYNEQFF. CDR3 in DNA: TGTGCCTGGGCCGGGACGTCTTACAATGAGCAGTTCTTC.

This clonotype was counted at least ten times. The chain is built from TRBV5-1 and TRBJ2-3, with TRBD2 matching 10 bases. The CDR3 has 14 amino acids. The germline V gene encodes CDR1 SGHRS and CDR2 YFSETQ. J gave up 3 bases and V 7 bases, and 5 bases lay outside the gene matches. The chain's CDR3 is CASALAGQTDTQYF. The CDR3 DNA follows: TGCGCCAGCGCACTAGCGGGACAGACAGATACGCAGTATTTT.

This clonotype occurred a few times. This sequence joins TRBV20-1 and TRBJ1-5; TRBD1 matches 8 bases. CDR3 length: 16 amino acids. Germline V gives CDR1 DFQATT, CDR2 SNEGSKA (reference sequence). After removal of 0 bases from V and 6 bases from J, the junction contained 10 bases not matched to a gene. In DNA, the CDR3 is TGCAGTGCTAGAGATCCGGACAGGGAAGGAGGTCAGCCCCAGCATTTT. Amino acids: CSARDPDREGGQPQHF.

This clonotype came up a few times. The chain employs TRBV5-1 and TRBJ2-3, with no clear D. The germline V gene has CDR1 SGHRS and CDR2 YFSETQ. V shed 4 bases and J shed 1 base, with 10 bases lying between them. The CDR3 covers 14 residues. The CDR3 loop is CASSRSLGTDTQYF. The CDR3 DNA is TGCGCCAGCAGCCGGTCCCTCGGCACAGATACGCAGTATTTT. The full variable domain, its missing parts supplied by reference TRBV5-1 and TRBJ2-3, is KAGVTQTPRYLIKTRGQQVTLSCSPISGHRSVSWYQQTPGQGLQFLFEYFSETQRNKGNFPGRFSGRQFSNSRSEMNVSTLELGDSALYLCASSRSLGTDTQYFGPGTRLTVL.

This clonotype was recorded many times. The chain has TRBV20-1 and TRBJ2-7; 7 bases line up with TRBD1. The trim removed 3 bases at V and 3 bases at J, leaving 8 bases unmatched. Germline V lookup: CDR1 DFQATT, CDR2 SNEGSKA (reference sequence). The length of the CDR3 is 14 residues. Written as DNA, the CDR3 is TGCAGTGCTAGTAACCCAGGGGGAAACTACGAGCAGTACTTC. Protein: CSASNPGGNYEQYF.